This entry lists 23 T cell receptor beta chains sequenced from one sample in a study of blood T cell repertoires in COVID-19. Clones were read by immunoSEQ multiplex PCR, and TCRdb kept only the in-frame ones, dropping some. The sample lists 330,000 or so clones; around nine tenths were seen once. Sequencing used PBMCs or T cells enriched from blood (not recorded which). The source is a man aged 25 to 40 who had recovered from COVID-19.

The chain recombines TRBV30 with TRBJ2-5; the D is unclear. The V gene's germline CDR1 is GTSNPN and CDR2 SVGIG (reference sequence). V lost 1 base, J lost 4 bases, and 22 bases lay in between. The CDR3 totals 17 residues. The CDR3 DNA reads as TGTGCCTGGAGTGGTAATGTACCGGGTTTGATTGGAGAGACCCAGTACTTC. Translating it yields CAWSGNVPGLIGETQYF.

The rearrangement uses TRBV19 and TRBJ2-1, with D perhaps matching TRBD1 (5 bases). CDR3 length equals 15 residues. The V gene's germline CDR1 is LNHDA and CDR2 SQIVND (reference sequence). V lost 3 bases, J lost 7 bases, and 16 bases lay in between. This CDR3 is CASSIRAVPWNEQFF. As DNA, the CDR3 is TGTGCCAGTAGTATCAGGGCAGTCCCATGGAATGAGCAGTTCTTC.

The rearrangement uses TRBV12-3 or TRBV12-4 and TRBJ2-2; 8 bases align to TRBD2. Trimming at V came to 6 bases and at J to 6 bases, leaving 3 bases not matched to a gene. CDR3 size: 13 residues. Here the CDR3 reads CASSHGGAGELFF. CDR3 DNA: TGTGCCAGCAGCCACGGGGGGGCCGGGGAGCTGTTTTTT.

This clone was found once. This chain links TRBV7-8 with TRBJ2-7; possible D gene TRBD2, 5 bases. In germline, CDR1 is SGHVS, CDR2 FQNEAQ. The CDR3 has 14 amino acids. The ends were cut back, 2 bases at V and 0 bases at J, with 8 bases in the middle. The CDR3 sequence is CASSLTGNSYEQYF. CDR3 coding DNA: TGTGCCAGCAGCTTAACCGGGAACTCCTACGAGCAGTACTTC.

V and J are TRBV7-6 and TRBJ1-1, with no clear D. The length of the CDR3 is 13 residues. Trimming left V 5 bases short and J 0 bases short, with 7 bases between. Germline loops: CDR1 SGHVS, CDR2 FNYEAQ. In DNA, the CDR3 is TGTGCCAGCAGCATTAGCCTGAACACTGAAGCTTTCTTT. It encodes CASSISLNTEAFF.

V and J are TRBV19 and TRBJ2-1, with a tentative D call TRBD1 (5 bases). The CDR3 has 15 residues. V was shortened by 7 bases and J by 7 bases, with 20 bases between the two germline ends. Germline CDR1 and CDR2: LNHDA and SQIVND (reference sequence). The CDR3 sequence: CASTPAPGWENEQFF. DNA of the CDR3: TGTGCCAGTACCCCGGCGCCAGGGTGGGAAAATGAGCAGTTCTTC. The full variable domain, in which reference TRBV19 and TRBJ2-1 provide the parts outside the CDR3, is DGGITQSPKYLFRKEGQNVTLSCEQNLNHDAMYWYRQDPGQGLRLIYYSQIVNDFQKGDIAEGYSVSREKKESFPLTVTSAQKNPTAFYLCASTPAPGWENEQFFGPGTRLTVL.

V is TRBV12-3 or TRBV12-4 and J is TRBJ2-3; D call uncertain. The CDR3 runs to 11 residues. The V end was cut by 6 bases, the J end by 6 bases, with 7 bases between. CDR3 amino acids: CASSKRDTQYF. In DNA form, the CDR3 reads TGTGCCAGCAGCAAGAGGGATACGCAGTATTTT.

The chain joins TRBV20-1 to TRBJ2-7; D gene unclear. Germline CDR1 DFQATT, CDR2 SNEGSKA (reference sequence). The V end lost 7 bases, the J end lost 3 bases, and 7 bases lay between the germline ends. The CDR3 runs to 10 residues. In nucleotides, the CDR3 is TGCAGTGTAGCCGACTACGAGCAGTACTTC. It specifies CSVADYEQYF.

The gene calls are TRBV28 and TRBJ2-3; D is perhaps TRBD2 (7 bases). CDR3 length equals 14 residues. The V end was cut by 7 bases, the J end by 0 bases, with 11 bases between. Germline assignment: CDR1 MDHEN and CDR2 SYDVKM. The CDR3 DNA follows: TGTGCCAGCATGAGGGGGGGGAGCACAGATACGCAGTATTTT. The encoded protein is CASMRGGSTDTQYF.

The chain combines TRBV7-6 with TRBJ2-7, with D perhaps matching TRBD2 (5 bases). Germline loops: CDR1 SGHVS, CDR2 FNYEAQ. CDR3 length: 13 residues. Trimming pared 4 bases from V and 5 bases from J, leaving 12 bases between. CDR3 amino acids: CASSSHDGDEQYF. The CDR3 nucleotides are TGTGCCAGCAGCTCCCATGACGGGGACGAGCAGTACTTC.

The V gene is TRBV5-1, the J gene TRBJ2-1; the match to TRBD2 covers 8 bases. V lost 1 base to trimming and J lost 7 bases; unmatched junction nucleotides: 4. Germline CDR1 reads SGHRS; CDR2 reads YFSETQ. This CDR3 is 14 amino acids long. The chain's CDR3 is CASSLRGGRNEQFF. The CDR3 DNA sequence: TGCGCCAGCAGCTTGCGGGGGGGCCGAAATGAGCAGTTCTTC. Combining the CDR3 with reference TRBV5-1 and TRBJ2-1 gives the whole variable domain KAGVTQTPRYLIKTRGQQVTLSCSPISGHRSVSWYQQTPGQGLQFLFEYFSETQRNKGNFPGRFSGRQFSNSRSEMNVSTLELGDSALYLCASSLRGGRNEQFFGPGTRLTVL.

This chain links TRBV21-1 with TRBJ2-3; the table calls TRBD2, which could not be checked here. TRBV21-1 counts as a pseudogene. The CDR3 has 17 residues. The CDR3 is CASSKPLAGESTDTQYF. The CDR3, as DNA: TGTGCCAGCAGCAAACCACTAGCGGGGGAAAGCACAGATACGCAGTATTTT.

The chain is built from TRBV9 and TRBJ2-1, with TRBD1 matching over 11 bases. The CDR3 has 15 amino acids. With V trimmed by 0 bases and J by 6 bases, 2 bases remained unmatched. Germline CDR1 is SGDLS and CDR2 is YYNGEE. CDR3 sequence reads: CASSVGDRGSNEQFF. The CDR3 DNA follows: TGTGCCAGCAGCGTAGGGGACAGGGGGAGCAATGAGCAGTTCTTC.

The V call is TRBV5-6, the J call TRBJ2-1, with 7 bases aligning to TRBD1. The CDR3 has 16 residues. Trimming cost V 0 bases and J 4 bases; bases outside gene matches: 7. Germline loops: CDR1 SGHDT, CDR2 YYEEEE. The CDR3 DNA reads TGTGCCAGCAGCTTGGATAGAGGGGGCAGGTACAATGAGCAGTTCTTC. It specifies CASSLDRGGRYNEQFF.

The CDR3 protein is CASSDSGGLNTGELFF. The CDR3 DNA is TGTGCCAGCAGTGATAGCGGGGGCCTCAACACCGGGGAGCTGTTTTTT. V usage is TRBV9 and J usage is TRBJ2-2; 9 nucleotides line up with TRBD2. The CDR3 spans 16 residues. V was clipped by 5 bases and J by 2 bases; unmatched bases: 7. Germline CDR1 SGDLS, CDR2 YYNGEE.

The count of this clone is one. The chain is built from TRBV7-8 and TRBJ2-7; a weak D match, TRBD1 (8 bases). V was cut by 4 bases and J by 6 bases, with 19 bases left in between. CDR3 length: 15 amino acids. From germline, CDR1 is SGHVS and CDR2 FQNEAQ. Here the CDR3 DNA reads TGTGCCAGCAGCTCCCCCCGGACAGGGAGGGGCGAGCAGTACTTC. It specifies CASSSPRTGRGEQYF.

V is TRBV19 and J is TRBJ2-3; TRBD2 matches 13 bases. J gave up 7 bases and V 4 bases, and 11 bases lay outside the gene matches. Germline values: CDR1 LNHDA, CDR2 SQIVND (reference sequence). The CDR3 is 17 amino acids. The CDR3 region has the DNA TGTGCCAGTAGTACTACGGGACTAGCGGGGTTTAGGAATACGCAGTATTTT. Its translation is CASSTTGLAGFRNTQYF.

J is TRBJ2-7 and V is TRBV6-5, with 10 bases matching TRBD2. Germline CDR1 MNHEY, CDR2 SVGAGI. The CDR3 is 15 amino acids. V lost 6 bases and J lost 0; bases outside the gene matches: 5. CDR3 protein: CASRNPSGGSYEQYF. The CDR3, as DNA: TGTGCCAGCAGAAACCCTAGCGGGGGCTCCTACGAGCAGTACTTC.

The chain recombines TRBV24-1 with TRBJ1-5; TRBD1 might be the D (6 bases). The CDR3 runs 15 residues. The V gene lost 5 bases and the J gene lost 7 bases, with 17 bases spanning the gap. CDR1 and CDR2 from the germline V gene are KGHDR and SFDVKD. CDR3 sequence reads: CATSGKGGQGQPQHF. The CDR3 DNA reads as TGTGCCACCAGTGGCAAAGGGGGACAAGGGCAGCCCCAGCATTTT.

Written as DNA, the CDR3 is TGCGCCAGCAGCTTAGGACAGTTTGCAACTAATGAAAAACTGTTTTTT. Its protein is CASSLGQFATNEKLFF. The chain recombines TRBV5-1 with TRBJ1-4; D possibly corresponds to TRBD1 (6 bases). V lost 2 bases to trimming and J lost 0 bases, with 11 bases between them. In germline, CDR1 is SGHRS, CDR2 YFSETQ. This CDR3 spans 16 amino acids.

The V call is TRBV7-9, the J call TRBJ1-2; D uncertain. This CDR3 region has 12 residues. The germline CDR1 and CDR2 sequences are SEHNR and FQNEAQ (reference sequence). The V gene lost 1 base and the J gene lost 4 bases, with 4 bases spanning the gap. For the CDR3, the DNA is TGTGCCAGCAGCTTAGACGGCTATGGCTACACCTTC. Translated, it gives CASSLDGYGYTF.

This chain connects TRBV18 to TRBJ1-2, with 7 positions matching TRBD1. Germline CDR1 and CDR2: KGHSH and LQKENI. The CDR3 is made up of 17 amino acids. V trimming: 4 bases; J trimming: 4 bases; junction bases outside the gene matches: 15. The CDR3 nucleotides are TGTGCCAGCTCACTGGGGGCGACAGGGTCGGGGATCTATGGCTACACCTTC. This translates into CASSLGATGSGIYGYTF.

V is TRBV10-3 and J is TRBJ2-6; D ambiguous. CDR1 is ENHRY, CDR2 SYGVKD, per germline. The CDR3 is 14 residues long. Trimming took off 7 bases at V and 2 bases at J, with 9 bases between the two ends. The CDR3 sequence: CAIMSVAGANVLTF. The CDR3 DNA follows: TGTGCCATCATGTCGGTCGCTGGGGCCAACGTCCTGACTTTC.